This TCR beta chain was obtained from a study of cytomegalovirus exposure and HLA in healthy donors (dated by TCRdb to the late 2010s). Context from the whole study: According to an earlier analysis of 587 of the donors, about 179 million T cells yielded approximately 120 million unique TCR beta sequences and more than 250 Gb of sequence data. In an earlier analysis of a few hundred of the donors, high-throughput TCR beta sequencing was used to judge whether each TCR beta V gene segment behaved as functional or pseudogenic. Alongside the repertoire data, information on donor age, sex, ethnicity and CMV serostatus was compiled. The study aimed to test whether cataloging public T cell receptors could reveal signatures of past pathogen exposure. A later genetic analysis took genome-wide SNP genotypes for about 60% of the roughly 670 donors and used that subset as a discovery cohort. Of the roughly 400 genotyped donors, 80% to 90% were placed in the genetic ancestry cluster associated with self-reported Caucasian donors. To predict cytomegalovirus infection status, the study brought together high-throughput TCR immunosequencing, statistical association of individual TCRs with disease status, and machine learning. The study used immunosequencing to profile the T cell repertoires of 666 subjects and linked those repertoires to cytomegalovirus serostatus. All discovery cohort repertoires had been generated using a single sequencing platform. Because of strong linkage in the cohort, 5 or 6 DR-DQ haplotypes were treated as single units for association and clustering. The number of typed donors differed by locus: roughly 620-640 for A, B, C, DRB1 and DQB1; 500 to 550 for DQA1; 606 for DPA1; and around 470 for DPB1. In the later analysis, no new phenotypic data were used to find candidate immune exposures; instead, reliance was placed on TCR beta sequences and their occurrence across donors. Across 300 to 400 genotyped donors of the cohort, an average of about 240,000 unique TCR beta nucleotide sequences per donor were sequenced, and around 20% of those sequences were non-productive. A separate validation cohort of about 110 different subjects was used in addition to the 666-subject first cohort. An early release covering roughly 600 HLA-typed donors comprised approximately 290 gigabases of sequencing data and approximately 80 million unique TCR sequences. Both class I and class II loci were covered by HLA typing, at four-digit resolution. A later analysis re-analyzed previously published TCR beta repertoires from 600 to 850 donors and added high-resolution HLA genotyping to study TCR occurrence patterns.

The library relied on the immunoSEQ multiplex PCR assay. For the multiplex PCR, a mixture combining 60 forward primers for TCR Vbeta segments and 13 reverse primers for TCR Jbeta segments was used. Amplification of the CDR3 region of rearranged TCR beta genes was performed with a multiplex PCR assay on genomic DNA. On the Illumina HiSeq System, the amplified TCR beta libraries were sequenced as 87-base-pair reads. The authors processed their data as follows. In a later analysis, some 80 million unique TCR beta chains were counted across the roughly 610 repertoires, and roughly 11 million of these chains were shared by at least two donors. Raw reads were error-corrected and collapsed into unique sequences by a nearest-neighbor algorithm in which closely related sequences were merged to remove PCR and sequencing errors. V, D and J gene segments were assigned by aligning CDR3 sequences to IMGT reference sequences. For a sequence to be retained, a match of at least six nucleotides was required to both a V gene segment and a J gene segment. A rearrangement counted as productive if the CDR3 had no stop codons and remained in frame with V and J, and every other rearrangement counted as non-productive. Following IMGT convention, CDR3 was defined as the stretch from the second conserved V-encoded cysteine to the conserved J-encoded phenylalanine. Sequences without an unambiguous match to a single V gene segment were excluded from the earlier analysis of several hundred of the donors. In an earlier analysis of around 590 of the donors, a V segment was called functional when productive rearrangements were above 56.7%, and segregating when the standard deviation between donors exceeded 5%. A statistical classification framework was built to diagnose cytomegalovirus status from the catalog of TCR beta chain sequences. A later analysis assigned V and J genes by comparing TCR nucleotide sequences with IMGT/GENE-DB human TR gene sequences. In a later analysis, CDR3 sequences and most-parsimonious VDJ recombination scenarios were assigned using the TCRdist pipeline. In a later analysis, each TCR beta chain was defined by its CDR3 amino acid sequence together with its V-gene family, and reads without a unique V-gene family were excluded. To address suspected cross-contamination and a sequencing artifact, a later analysis removed 592 highly shared, low-generation-probability nucleotide sequences. For each public chain, a later analysis derived a clonal expansion index from normalized ranks of inferred template counts within each repertoire. In a later analysis, generation probabilities were computed with a VDJ recombination model fitted to out-of-frame rearrangements, and the resulting probabilities were checked against IGoR. In a later analysis, TCR-TCR, TCR-HLA and TCR-CMV co-occurrence was scored with hypergeometric tests, and a repertoire-size bias correction was applied to TCR pairs. A later analysis estimated false discovery rates by permuting HLA or CMV assignments 20 times. In a later analysis, co-occurring TCRs were grouped using DBSCAN, with TCRdist sequence similarity added in when clustering inside HLA-allele-positive subsets. Co-occurrence clustering excluded repertoires with fewer than 30,000 or more than 120,000 public chains, plus five with anomalous nucleotide sharing. TCRdb's version of the immuneACCESS table is confined to in-frame rearrangements and falls short of the full clone set. An unresolved V gene accounts for under half of the shortfall where checked; the remainder is of unknown origin. For V, J and clone size, that table is used; D and trimming come from the DNA. The sample profile shows 130,000 or so clones; 81% of them were found once. The ten largest account for more than 1.5% of the sample.

On this clone itself: Which antigen it targets is not known. Base-call qualities are not available, and no considerably larger clone is one nucleotide away.

The V end gives up 2 bases and the J end 10 bases, leaving 15 bases in the junction not matched to a gene. The germline V gene (reference sequence) supplies CDR1 MNHEY and CDR2 SMNVEV. The CDR3 goes from the cysteine to the phenylalanine over 16 residues. The kept DNA is CDR3 alone, 48 bases in frame from the first base. The cohort was made up of around 720 healthy bone marrow donors. Cohort members were all nominally healthy when sampled, although unrecorded immune exposures were likely present. The donor was CMV seronegative and was included in the group of several hundred seronegative cohort members. Each donor provided a peripheral blood sample, and peripheral blood mononuclear cells were used for TCR beta sequencing. The Qiagen DNeasy Blood Extraction Kit was used to extract genomic DNA from the blood cell samples. Paper-wide results and their limitations: Assigning TCR associations to individual alleles was difficult when HLA alleles, especially DR and DQ, strongly co-occurred. According to a later analysis, parvovirus B19, influenza, CMV and Epstein-Barr virus appeared linked to several top co-occurrence clusters. A cluster of highly shared sequence variants was judged likely to be a technical artifact of the sequencing pipeline. A later genetic analysis reported fewer N-insertions in productive TCRs among donors in an Asian-associated ancestry cluster than the roughly 700-donor mean. The study listed 164 TCR beta chains as associated with cytomegalovirus. A later analysis associated 15,000 to 20,000 TCR beta sequences with specific HLA alleles at a false discovery rate of 0.05. According to a later analysis, most CMV-associated TCR beta chains appeared to be HLA-restricted, and the HLA associations seemed to be driven largely by CMV exposure. An association between a missense DCLRE1C variant and V-gene and J-gene trimming of TCR beta chains was found in a later genetic analysis and replicated in an independent cohort. Immune exposure information for the cohort was limited to CMV serostatus. The presence/absence analyses assumed that sequencing depth was roughly uniform across donors, and that assumption may not be true. Some IMGT-functional V segments, including TRBV6-2 and TRBV6-3, could not be distinguished by the 87-base-pair reads and were therefore excluded. An earlier analysis of approximately 590 of the donors showed that most TCR beta V segments appeared in productive rearrangements either about 90% or about 30% of the time, which broadly matched IMGT annotations. In a later analysis, HLA-associated TCR beta chains were found to be more clonally expanded and to have lower generation probabilities than equally common non-associated chains. According to a later analysis, TCR association rates differed among HLA loci, with DRB1 alleles showing the most associated TCRs and HLA-C alleles showing the fewest. While some public TCRs were present in many individuals, most TCR sequences turned up only very rarely across donors. A further reported finding was that TCR beta sequences accurately predicted the HLA-A and HLA-B alleles for most subjects in the first cohort. In vitro tests confirmed that a few of the cytomegalovirus-associated TCR beta chains recognize cytomegalovirus antigens. In both the original and validation cohorts, the classifier was reported to diagnose cytomegalovirus status with high specificity and sensitivity. Because HLA typing was unavailable for some donors at each locus, only the typed subset was used in association tests. Because counts were too low, fewer than 20 rarely observed V segments, including chromosome 9 orphons, were excluded from the earlier analysis of about 500 of the donors. In this cohort, only TCR beta chains were sequenced, and detectable features were limited by the absence of alpha or paired-chain data. Correlated functional status among segregating V segments might reflect linkage disequilibrium, but an unknown experimental factor could not be ruled out. It was suggested by the authors that the approach could potentially be generalized to other disease states and immunological phenotypes.

What was sequenced was PBMCs. The sequence was obtained from a man between 18 and 29 years old in good health and CMV-seronegative. The V and J segments used are TRBV27 and TRBJ2-7, and TRBD2 matches 9 of the central bases. The nucleotides are TGTGCCAGCAGTTTAGGAGCCAGCGGGGGGCCCTGGAGACAGTACTTC. This gives the protein CASSLGASGGPWRQYF.